These 10 T cell receptor beta chains originate from one sample sequenced in a study of T cell responses to AZD1222 COVID-19 vaccine (dated by TCRdb to the early 2020s). Libraries were prepared through the immunoSEQ multiplex PCR assay. TCRdb took this table from immuneACCESS and kept in-frame rearrangements with V and J called. Such tables lack part of the clones; where checked against another copy, unresolved V genes explain under half of the gap, and the rest is unexplained. The sample contains about 140,000 clones, under 95% of them found a single time. Roughly 2.8% of the sample belongs to the ten largest clones. The time point label corresponds to: baseline before first vaccination. The source was peripheral blood, collected on day 0 of AZD1222 vaccination. These TCRs come from an adult in good health.

This chain links TRBV20-1 with TRBJ2-7; D is ambiguous. The CDR3 is made up of 13 amino acids. CDR1 DFQATT and CDR2 SNEGSKA come from the germline V gene (reference sequence). The germline V and J ends were trimmed by 3 bases and 2 bases, with 11 bases remaining between them. The CDR3: CSASYSATYEQYF. The CDR3 bases are TGCAGTGCTAGTTACTCTGCGACCTACGAGCAGTACTTC.

The chain combines TRBV4-2 with TRBJ2-7, with D hard to call. CDR1 is LGHNA and CDR2 is YNFKEQ in the germline V gene. This CDR3 comprises 13 residues. The V and J ends lost 5 bases and 3 bases respectively, with 11 bases between them. The CDR3 nucleotides are TGTGCCAGCAGCGTCGGATTTTACTACGAGCAGTACTTC. Residues: CASSVGFYYEQYF.

This clone was seen once. The chain combines TRBV5-1 with TRBJ2-3; a possible D gene is TRBD1 (6 bases). The CDR3 covers 16 residues. Trimming pared 0 bases from V and 1 base from J, leaving 12 bases between. CDR1 and CDR2 from the germline V gene are SGHRS and YFSETQ. The CDR3: CASSLVYRQGTDTQYF. Written as DNA, the CDR3 is TGCGCCAGCAGCTTGGTCTATAGACAGGGCACAGATACGCAGTATTTT.

The CDR3 DNA follows: TGTGCCAGCAGTCTCTCATTCCAGCCCCAGCATTTT. This gives the protein CASSLSFQPQHF. The J gene is TRBJ1-5, the V gene TRBV28; no definite D call. Germline V CDR1 and CDR2: MDHEN, SYDVKM. With 5 bases removed from V and 7 bases from J, the gap between germline ends came to 9 bases. The CDR3 consists of 12 residues.

This chain connects TRBV3-1 (or the pseudogene TRBV3-2) to TRBJ2-7; unclear D gene. The CDR3 loop spans 14 amino acids. The germline V gene has CDR1 LGHDT and CDR2 YNNKEL (reference sequence). V was trimmed by 0 bases and J by 7 bases, leaving 13 bases between them. In DNA, the CDR3 is TGTGCCAGCAGCCAAGAGACCCAAGAGGAAGAGCAGTACTTC. Translation: CASSQETQEEEQYF.

The chain employs TRBV11-2 and TRBJ2-7, with D perhaps TRBD1 (6 bases). Trimming pared 7 bases from V and 6 bases from J, leaving 19 bases between. Germline-derived CDR1 and CDR2 are SGHAT and FQNNGV. The CDR3 length is 14 residues. As DNA, the CDR3 is TGTGCCAGCAAGGACCGCAGGGGCGCGATCGAGCAGTACTTC. Translation gives CASKDRRGAIEQYF.

This clone was detected only a few times. The chain couples TRBV11-2 to TRBJ1-1; D not certain. Germline CDR1 SGHAT, CDR2 FQNNGV. The CDR3 is 14 residues long. V was trimmed by 3 bases and J by 5 bases, leaving 13 bases between them. CDR3 sequence reads: CASSLTPLATEAFF. For the CDR3, the DNA is TGTGCCAGCAGCTTGACTCCCCTAGCAACTGAAGCTTTCTTT.

This clone was counted a single time. The CDR3 reads CASSQDPTGTDTQYF. CDR3 DNA sequence: TGCGCCAGCAGCCAAGACCCGACCGGCACAGATACGCAGTATTTT. This chain uses TRBV4-1 with TRBJ2-3; unclear D gene. Germline CDR1 and CDR2: MGHRA and YSYEKL. V dropped 0 bases and J dropped 1 base, with 8 bases sitting between them. There are 15 residues in the CDR3.

This clone showed up just a few times. V gene TRBV4-2 combines with J gene TRBJ1-2; a possible D gene is TRBD1 (5 bases). Trimming took off 4 bases at V and 3 bases at J, with 9 bases between the two ends. This CDR3 is 13 amino acids long. CDR1 LGHNA and CDR2 YNFKEQ come from the germline V gene. CDR3 in amino acids: CASSPGHDYGYTF. As DNA, the CDR3 is TGTGCCAGCAGCCCTGGACACGACTATGGCTACACCTTC.

The rearrangement uses TRBV6-2 or TRBV6-3 and TRBJ1-1; D gene uncertain. From germline, CDR1 is MNHEY and CDR2 SVGEGT. This CDR3 is built from 13 residues. V was cut by 4 bases and J by 1 base, with 7 bases left in between. The CDR3 region is CASSSTWNTEAFF. The DNA for the CDR3 is TGTGCCAGCAGTTCGACCTGGAACACTGAAGCTTTCTTT.